Listed below are T cell receptor beta chains from one sample, sequenced in a study of blood T cell repertoires in COVID-19. TCRdb keeps only in-frame clones here, not all; method: immunoSEQ multiplex PCR. Of roughly 29,000 clones detected, 70% to 90% appear once; the ten largest clones hold 28%. Sequencing input: peripheral blood. Every receptor here comes from a woman older than 75 with COVID-19, enrolled during active disease. Each CDR3 is given with its conserved first and last residue. A D gene is named only where the DNA matches it firmly. Clone size is not always given. Where it is, it says once, few, many or a class for expanded clones.

-,TRBD2,15,TRBV19,TRBJ2-7,CASARGGGSSYEQYF,TGTGCCAGCGCCCGAGGTGGCGGGAGTTCCTACGAGCAGTACTTC
-,TRBD1,15,TRBV18,TRBJ1-5,CASSATGDSNQPQHF,TGTGCCAGCTCAGCTACAGGGGATAGCAATCAGCCCCAGCATTTT
-,-,15,TRBV10-2,TRBJ1-4,CASSETRGRGEKLFF,TGCGCCAGCAGTGAGACCAGGGGAAGGGGTGAAAAACTGTTTTTT
-,TRBD1,14,TRBV27,TRBJ2-2,CASRWDRYTGELFF,TGTGCCAGCAGGTGGGACAGGTACACCGGGGAGCTGTTTTTT
hyperexpanded,TRBD1,13,TRBV6-5,TRBJ2-7,CASSYGTGFEQYF,TGTGCCAGCAGTTACGGGACAGGGTTCGAGCAGTACTTC
-,TRBD1,17,TRBV5-4,TRBJ2-1,CASSSGFRDSPYNEQFF,TGTGCCAGCAGCTCCGGGTTTAGGGACAGCCCCTACAATGAGCAGTTCTTC
-,-,16,TRBV3-1/TRBV3-2,TRBJ2-4,CASSQYGGLAKNIQYF,TGTGCCAGCAGCCAATATGGGGGCCTAGCCAAAAACATTCAGTACTTC
-,TRBD1,14,TRBV19,TRBJ1-6,CASAGQQNVSPLHF,TGTGCCAGCGCGGGACAGCAAAATGTTTCACCCCTCCACTTT
-,TRBD2,15,TRBV18,TRBJ2-1,CASSPRRGGLDEQFF,TGTGCCAGCTCACCACGGCGGGGGGGCCTCGATGAGCAGTTCTTC
-,TRBD1,14,TRBV7-2,TRBJ2-5,CASSHGQGGETQYF,TGTGCCAGCAGCCATGGACAGGGCGGGGAGACCCAGTACTTC
once,TRBD2,19,TRBV9,TRBJ2-5,CASSVGAVLAGDLGETQYF,TGTGCCAGCAGCGTCGGCGCAGTCTTAGCGGGGGACCTTGGGGAGACCCAGTACTTC
-,TRBD2,15,TRBV7-8,TRBJ2-1,CASRETSGGANEQFF,TGTGCCAGCAGGGAGACTAGCGGGGGGGCCAATGAGCAGTTCTTC
-,TRBD1,16,TRBV4-1,TRBJ2-7,CASSQGPGTVPYEQYF,TGCGCCAGCAGCCAAGGTCCGGGGACAGTCCCATACGAGCAGTACTTC
-,TRBD2,19,TRBV13,TRBJ2-3,CASSMGLAGDPPSTDTQYF,TGTGCCAGCAGCATGGGCCTAGCGGGGGATCCTCCTAGCACAGATACGCAGTATTTT
-,-,16,TRBV19,TRBJ1-5,CASSIERGAGNQPQHF,TGTGCCAGTAGTATAGAGCGAGGCGCGGGCAATCAGCCCCAGCATTTT
-,-,12,TRBV21-1,TRBJ1-5,CASSLKEQPQHF,TGTGCCAGCAGTCTTAAGGAGCAGCCCCAGCATTTT
-,-,14,TRBV2,TRBJ1-6,CASTPGGGNSPLHF,TGTGCCAGCACGCCGGGGGGAGGCAATTCACCCCTCCACTTT